This T cell receptor (beta chain) originates from a study of blood T cell repertoires in COVID-19. As for the study in general: Acute and convalescent COVID-19 samples came from the United States, Italy and Spain. Sources were T cells, B-cell-depleted T cells, or PBMCs; the material itself was cDNA or gDNA.

This CDR3 comprises 14 residues. In germline, CDR1 is MDHEN, CDR2 SYDVKM. With 6 bases clipped from V and 8 bases from J, the junction kept 11 bases outside the gene matches. Original processing methods: Researchers report that nucleated cell counts were estimated from reference gene primer amplification. The data were produced by immunoSEQ multiplex PCR, yet TCRdb's version contains in-frame clones alone and is incomplete. The V and J calls and the clone size are those of that table, but D and trimming were determined from the DNA. The sample has over 75,000 clones, 75% to 90% seen once. The source is a human donor in a cohort sampled during active COVID-19. Sequencing was done on a sample of peripheral blood. V is TRBV28 and J is TRBJ1-2, with 8 bases identical to TRBD1. DNA for the CDR3: TGTGCCAGCAGGGGGGGGGACAGGCTATGGGGCTACACCTTC. Protein product: CASRGGDRLWGYTF.